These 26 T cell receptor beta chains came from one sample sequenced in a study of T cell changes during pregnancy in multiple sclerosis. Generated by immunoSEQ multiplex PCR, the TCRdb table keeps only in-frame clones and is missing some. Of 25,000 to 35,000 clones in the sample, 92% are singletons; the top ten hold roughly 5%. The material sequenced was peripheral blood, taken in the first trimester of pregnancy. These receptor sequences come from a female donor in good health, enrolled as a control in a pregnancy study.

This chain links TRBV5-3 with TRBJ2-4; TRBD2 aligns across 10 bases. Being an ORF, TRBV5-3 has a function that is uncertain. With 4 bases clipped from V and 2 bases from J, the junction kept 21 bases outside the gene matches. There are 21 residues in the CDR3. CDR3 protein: CARSQPSASGGPHSTKNIQYF. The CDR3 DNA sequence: TGTGCCAGAAGCCAGCCCTCTGCTAGCGGGGGACCACACTCTACCAAAAACATTCAGTACTTC.

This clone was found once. The DNA for the CDR3 is TGTGCCAGCAGCCAAGAGGGGAGCGGATCCTTGGGGGAGCAGTACTTC. It specifies CASSQEGSGSLGEQYF. The V gene is TRBV4-2, the J gene TRBJ2-7; D is possibly TRBD2 (5 bases). CDR1 and CDR2 from the germline V gene are LGHNA and YNFKEQ. V lost 0 bases and J 7 bases, leaving 19 bases between the germline ends. CDR3 size: 16 residues.

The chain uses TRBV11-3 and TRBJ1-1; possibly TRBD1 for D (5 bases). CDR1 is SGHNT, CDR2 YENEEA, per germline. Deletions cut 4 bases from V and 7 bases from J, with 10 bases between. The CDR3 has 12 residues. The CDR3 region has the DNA TGTGCCAGCAGCTACAGACAGAATGAAGCTTTCTTT. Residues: CASSYRQNEAFF.

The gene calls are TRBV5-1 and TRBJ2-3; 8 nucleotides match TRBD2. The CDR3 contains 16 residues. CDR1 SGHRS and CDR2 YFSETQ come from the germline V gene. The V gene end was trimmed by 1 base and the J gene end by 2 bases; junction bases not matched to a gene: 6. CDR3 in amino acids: CASSLRAGGPTDTQYF. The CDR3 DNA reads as TGCGCCAGCAGCTTGAGGGCGGGAGGACCCACAGATACGCAGTATTTT.

The CDR3 coding sequence is TGTGCCAGCTCACCACCTTTAGCGGGAGGCAGGAATGAGCAGTTCTTC. This gives the protein CASSPPLAGGRNEQFF. V is TRBV18 and J is TRBJ2-1; TRBD2 matches 10 bases. Per germline, CDR1 KGHSH and CDR2 LQKENI. The CDR3 spans 16 residues. Germline trimming cut 0 bases from V and 7 bases from J; bases unmatched to any gene: 6.

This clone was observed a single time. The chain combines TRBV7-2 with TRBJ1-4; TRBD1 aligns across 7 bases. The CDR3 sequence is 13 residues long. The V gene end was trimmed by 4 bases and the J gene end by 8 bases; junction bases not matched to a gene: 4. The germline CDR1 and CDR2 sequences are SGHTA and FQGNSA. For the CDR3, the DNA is TGTGCCAGCAGCTCCGGGACAGAAGAAAAACTGTTTTTT. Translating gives CASSSGTEEKLFF.

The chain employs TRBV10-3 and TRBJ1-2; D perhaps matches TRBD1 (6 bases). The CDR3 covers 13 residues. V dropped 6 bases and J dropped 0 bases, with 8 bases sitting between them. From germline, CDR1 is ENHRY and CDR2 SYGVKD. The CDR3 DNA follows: TGTGCCATCAGGACAGGAACTAACTATGGCTACACCTTC. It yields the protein CAIRTGTNYGYTF.

The CDR3 loop is CASSLVIRGQDTQYF. In DNA, the CDR3 is TGTGCCAGCAGCTTAGTTATCAGGGGGCAAGATACGCAGTATTTT. The rearrangement joins TRBV7-9 to TRBJ2-3, with 8 bases matching TRBD1. CDR3 length: 15 amino acids. Germline loops: CDR1 SEHNR, CDR2 FQNEAQ (reference sequence). The ends lost 1 base at V and 5 bases at J; junction bases unmatched: 5.

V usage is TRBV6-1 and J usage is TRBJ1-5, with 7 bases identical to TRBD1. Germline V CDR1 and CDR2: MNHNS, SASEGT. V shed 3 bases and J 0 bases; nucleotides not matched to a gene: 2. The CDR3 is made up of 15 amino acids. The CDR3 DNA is TGTGCCAGCAGTGAGACAGGGTATAGCAATCAGCCCCAGCATTTT. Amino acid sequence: CASSETGYSNQPQHF.

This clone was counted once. In DNA, the CDR3 is TGTGCCAGCAGCTGGGGGGAGTTGGGCTACACCTTC. The encoded protein is CASSWGELGYTF. The chain employs TRBV7-8 and TRBJ1-2; TRBD1 might be the D (5 bases). V lost 4 bases to trimming and J lost 8 bases, with 11 bases between them. CDR1 SGHVS and CDR2 FQNEAQ come from the germline V gene. The CDR3 is made up of 12 amino acids.

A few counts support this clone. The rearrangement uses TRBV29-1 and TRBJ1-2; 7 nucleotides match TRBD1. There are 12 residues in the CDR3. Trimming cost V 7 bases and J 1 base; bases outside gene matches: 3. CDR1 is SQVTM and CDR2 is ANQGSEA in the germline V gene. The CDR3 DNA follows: TGCAGCGCAGGGGGTCTTAACTATGGCTACACCTTC. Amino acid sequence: CSAGGLNYGYTF.

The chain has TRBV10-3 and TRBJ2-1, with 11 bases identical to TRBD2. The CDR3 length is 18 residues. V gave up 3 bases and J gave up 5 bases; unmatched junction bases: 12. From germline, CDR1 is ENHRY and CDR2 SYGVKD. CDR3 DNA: TGTGCCATCAGTGATCAACTAGCGGGGGCGTTGGCTAACAATGAGCAGTTCTTC. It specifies CAISDQLAGALANNEQFF.

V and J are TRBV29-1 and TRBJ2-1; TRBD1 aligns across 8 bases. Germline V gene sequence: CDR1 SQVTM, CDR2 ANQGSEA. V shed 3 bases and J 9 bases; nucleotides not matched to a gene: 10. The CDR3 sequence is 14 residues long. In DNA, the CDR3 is TGCAGCGTTGATTCAGGGGGCTGGTCTCCTGAGCAGTTCTTC. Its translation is CSVDSGGWSPEQFF.

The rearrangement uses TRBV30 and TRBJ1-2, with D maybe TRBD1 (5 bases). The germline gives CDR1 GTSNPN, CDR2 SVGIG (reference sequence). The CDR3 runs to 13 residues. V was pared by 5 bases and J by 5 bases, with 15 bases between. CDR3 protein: CAWLERDWYGYTF. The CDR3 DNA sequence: TGTGCCTGGCTGGAACGGGACTGGTATGGCTACACCTTC.

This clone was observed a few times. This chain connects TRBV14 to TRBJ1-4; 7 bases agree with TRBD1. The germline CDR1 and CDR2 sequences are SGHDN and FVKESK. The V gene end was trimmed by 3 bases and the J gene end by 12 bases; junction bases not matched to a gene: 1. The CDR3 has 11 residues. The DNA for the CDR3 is TGTGCCAGCAGCCACGACAGGGAACTGTTTTTT. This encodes CASSHDRELFF.

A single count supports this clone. CDR3 amino acids: CASSLGGLGYTGELFF. The CDR3 nucleotides read TGCGCCAGCAGCTTGGGTGGTCTCGGGTACACCGGGGAGCTGTTTTTT. The chain links TRBV5-1 to TRBJ2-2; D unclear. CDR1 and CDR2 (germline): SGHRS, YFSETQ. Between the trimmed V and J ends, which lost 0 bases and 3 bases, there was a span of 12 bases. The CDR3 spans 16 residues.

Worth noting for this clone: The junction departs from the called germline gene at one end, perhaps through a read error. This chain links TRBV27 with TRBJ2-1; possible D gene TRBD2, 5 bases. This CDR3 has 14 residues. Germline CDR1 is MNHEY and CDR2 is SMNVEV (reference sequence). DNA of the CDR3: TGTGCCAGCAGTATCCTGGACTCCGACAATGAGCAGTTCTTC. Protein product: CASSILDSDNEQFF.

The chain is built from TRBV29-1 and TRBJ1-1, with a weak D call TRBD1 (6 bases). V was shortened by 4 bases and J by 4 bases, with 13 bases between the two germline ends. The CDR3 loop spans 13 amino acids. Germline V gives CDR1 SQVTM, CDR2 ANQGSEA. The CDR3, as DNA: TGCAGCGTTGCGGACAGAGTCGGCACTGAAGCTTTCTTT. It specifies CSVADRVGTEAFF.

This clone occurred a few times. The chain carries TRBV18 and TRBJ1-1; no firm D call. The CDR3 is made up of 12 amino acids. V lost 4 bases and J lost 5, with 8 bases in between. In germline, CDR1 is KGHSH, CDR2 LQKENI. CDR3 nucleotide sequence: TGTGCCAGCTCACTGAGGTGGACTGAAGCTTTCTTT. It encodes CASSLRWTEAFF.

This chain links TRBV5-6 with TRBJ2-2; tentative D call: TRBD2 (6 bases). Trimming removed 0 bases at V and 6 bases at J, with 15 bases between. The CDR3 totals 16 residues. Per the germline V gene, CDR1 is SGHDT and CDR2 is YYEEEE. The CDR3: CASSLAGLPLAGELFF. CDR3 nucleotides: TGTGCCAGCAGCTTGGCTGGACTACCCCTCGCCGGGGAGCTGTTTTTT.

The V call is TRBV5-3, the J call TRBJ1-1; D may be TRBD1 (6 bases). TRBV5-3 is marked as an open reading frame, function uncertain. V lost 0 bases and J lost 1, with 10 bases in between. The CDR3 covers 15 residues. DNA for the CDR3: TGTGCCAGAAGCTTGGACAGGGATACGAACACTGAAGCTTTCTTT. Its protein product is CARSLDRDTNTEAFF.

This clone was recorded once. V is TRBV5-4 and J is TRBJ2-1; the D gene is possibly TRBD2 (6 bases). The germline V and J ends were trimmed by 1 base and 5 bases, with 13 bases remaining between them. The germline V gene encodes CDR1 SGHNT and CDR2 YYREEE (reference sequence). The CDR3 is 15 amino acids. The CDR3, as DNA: TGTGCCAGCAGCTTGTCGCGGGATCAAAACAATGAGCAGTTCTTC. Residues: CASSLSRDQNNEQFF.

CDR3 DNA sequence: TGTGCCAGCAGTGCAACTAGCGGGGGGCCCAATGAGCAGTTCTTC. This codes for CASSATSGGPNEQFF. This rearrangement joins TRBV25-1 to TRBJ2-1, with TRBD2 matching 12 bases. Germline V gene data show CDR1 as MGHDK and CDR2 as SYGVNS. V lost 4 bases, J lost 6 bases, and 4 bases stayed unmatched. CDR3 size: 15 residues.

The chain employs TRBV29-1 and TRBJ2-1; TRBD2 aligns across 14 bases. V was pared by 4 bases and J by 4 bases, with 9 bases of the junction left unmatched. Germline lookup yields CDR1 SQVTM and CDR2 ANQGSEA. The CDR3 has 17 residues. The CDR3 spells CSVVLTSGRAGYNEQFF. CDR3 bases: TGCAGCGTTGTATTGACTAGCGGGAGGGCGGGGTACAATGAGCAGTTCTTC.

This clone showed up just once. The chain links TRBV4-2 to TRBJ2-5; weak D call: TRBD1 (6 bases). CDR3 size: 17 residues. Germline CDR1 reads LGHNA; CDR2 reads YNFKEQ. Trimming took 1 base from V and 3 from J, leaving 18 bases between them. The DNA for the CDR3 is TGTGCCAGCAGCCAAGGGGCAATCGGGACATCCGAAGAGACCCAGTACTTC. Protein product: CASSQGAIGTSEETQYF.

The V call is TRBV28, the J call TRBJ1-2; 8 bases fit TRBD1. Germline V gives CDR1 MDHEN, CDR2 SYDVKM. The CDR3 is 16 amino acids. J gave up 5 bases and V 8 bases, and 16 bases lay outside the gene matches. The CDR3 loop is CASFRQDRGLGYGYTF. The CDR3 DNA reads TGTGCCAGCTTCCGGCAAGACAGGGGCCTTGGGTATGGCTACACCTTC.